The next 31 T cell receptor beta chains were all read from a single sample in a study of beta chain features in type 1 diabetes. Expressed TCRB transcripts were sequenced after all isolated RNA was converted to cDNA. TCRdb's table, derived via immunoSEQ multiplex PCR, lists solely in-frame clones and lacks some. In the table there are about half a million clones, roughly 11% of which are singletons. Sequencing used naive CD4+ T cells from blood. The receptors were gathered from a woman aged 18-29 years in good health.

The chain joins TRBV15 to TRBJ2-1; 9 bases fit TRBD1. The CDR3 loop spans 16 amino acids. CDR1 and CDR2 (germline): LNHNV, YYDKDF (reference sequence). J lost 6 bases, V lost 0 bases, and 6 bases had no gene match. CDR3 DNA sequence: TGTGCCACCAGCAGAGATGTGGGACAGGGTTTCAATGAGCAGTTCTTC. This sequence encodes CATSRDVGQGFNEQFF.

This clone has a handful of counts. The chain combines TRBV15 with TRBJ2-5; 7 nucleotides match TRBD1. The CDR3 has 14 residues. CDR1 and CDR2 (germline): LNHNV, YYDKDF (reference sequence). J was trimmed by 4 bases and V by 2 bases; bases with no gene match: 4. CDR3 sequence: CATSRQTGPETQYF. In DNA, the CDR3 is TGTGCCACCAGCAGACAGACAGGGCCAGAGACCCAGTACTTC. Using reference TRBV15 and TRBJ2-5 for the parts outside the CDR3, the full variable domain is DAMVIQNPRYQVTQFGKPVTLSCSQTLNHNVMYWYQQKSSQAPKLLFHYYDKDFNNEADTPDNFQSRRPNTSFCFLDIRSPGLGDTAMYLCATSRQTGPETQYFGPGTRLLVL.

The chain employs TRBV5-4 and TRBJ2-5; D call uncertain. CDR1 is SGHNT and CDR2 is YYREEE in the germline V gene (reference sequence). The V end lost 0 bases, the J end lost 5 bases, and 11 bases lay between the germline ends. This CDR3 contains 14 residues. Here the CDR3 reads CASSLVPSAETQYF. DNA for the CDR3: TGTGCCAGCAGCTTGGTTCCTTCGGCGGAGACCCAGTACTTC.

This clone appeared a few times. This rearrangement joins TRBV18 to TRBJ2-3; D not certain. The CDR3 length is 13 residues. Germline lookup yields CDR1 KGHSH and CDR2 LQKENI. Trimming pared 0 bases from V and 2 bases from J, leaving 3 bases between. CDR3 coding DNA: TGTGCCAGCTCACCACCGGCCACAGATACGCAGTATTTT. Protein product: CASSPPATDTQYF.

This clone came up a few times. Written as DNA, the CDR3 is TGTGCCAGCAGCGGTACAGGGTCTAGTGAGCAGTTCTTC. Protein sequence: CASSGTGSSEQFF. V usage is TRBV6-4 and J usage is TRBJ2-1; a possible D gene is TRBD1 (6 bases). The CDR3 length is 13 residues. From germline, CDR1 is MRHNA and CDR2 SNTAGT. V was pared by 6 bases and J by 9 bases, with 15 bases between.

This clone was seen more than once but under ten times. This chain connects TRBV4-2 to TRBJ2-7; no clear D. V gave up 2 bases and J gave up 0 bases, with 11 bases separating them. This CDR3 comprises 15 residues. Germline-derived CDR1 and CDR2 are LGHNA and YNFKEQ. The CDR3 DNA reads as TGTGCCAGCAGCCAATCGACGGCGAGCTCCTACGAGCAGTACTTC. Translating it yields CASSQSTASSYEQYF.

This clone showed up just a few times. The chain employs TRBV7-9 and TRBJ2-1, with TRBD2 matching 9 bases. Per the germline V gene, CDR1 is SEHNR and CDR2 is FQNEAQ (reference sequence). V was pared by 7 bases and J by 0 bases, with 4 bases of the junction left unmatched. The CDR3 extends over 15 amino acids. CDR3 in amino acids: CASTLSGSSYNEQFF. The CDR3 nucleotides read TGTGCCAGCACCCTTAGCGGGAGCTCCTACAATGAGCAGTTCTTC.

Notes on this clone: One end of the junction is discordant with germline, which a read error may explain. The sample contains more than one DNA sequence encoding this CDR3. This chain joins TRBV7-2 and TRBJ2-7; TRBD2 aligns across 8 bases. The CDR3 consists of 13 residues. Germline lookup yields CDR1 SGHTA and CDR2 FQGNSA. CDR3 DNA: TGTGCCAGCAGCCTAGCGGGCGCCTACGAGCAGTACTTC. Protein sequence: CASSLAGAYEQYF. The variable domain in full, completed from reference TRBV7-2 and TRBJ2-7, reads GAGVSQSPSNKVTEKGKDVELRCDPISGHTALYWYRQSLGQGLEFLIYFQGNSAPDKSGLPSDRFSAERTGGSVSTLTIQRTQQEDSAVYLCASSLAGAYEQYFGPGTRLTVT.

This clone turned up a few times. Other DNA sequences in the same sample also yield this CDR3. The chain has TRBV7-2 and TRBJ2-5, with D perhaps TRBD2 (6 bases). The V end lost 2 bases, the J end lost 4 bases, and 8 bases lay between the germline ends. This CDR3 contains 13 residues. Germline V gene sequence: CDR1 SGHTA, CDR2 FQGNSA. The CDR3 region has the DNA TGTGCCAGCAGCTTATCCGGGGGAGAGACCCAGTACTTC. Translated, it gives CASSLSGGETQYF.

The chain is built from TRBV4-3 and TRBJ1-1, with 10 bases fitting TRBD1. The CDR3 has 15 amino acids. V lost 4 bases to trimming and J lost 5 bases; unmatched junction nucleotides: 7. The germline V gene has CDR1 LGHNA and CDR2 YSLEER. The CDR3 bases are TGCGCCAGCAGCCCAGGGACAGGGGCGTGGACTGAAGCTTTCTTT. Residues: CASSPGTGAWTEAFF.

In its sample, this clone was seen a few times. Other DNA sequences in the same sample also yield this CDR3. The chain is built from TRBV5-1 and TRBJ2-5, with a possible D match to TRBD1 (6 bases). Trimming stripped 4 bases from V and 1 base from J, with 11 bases between. CDR1 and CDR2 (germline): SGHRS, YFSETQ. CDR3 length: 14 residues. The CDR3: CASSLTGTQETQYF. In DNA, the CDR3 is TGCGCCAGCAGCCTTACAGGGACCCAAGAGACCCAGTACTTC.

V gene TRBV4-3 combines with J gene TRBJ2-1; D gene unclear. Germline CDR1 LGHNA, CDR2 YSLEER. CDR3 length equals 15 residues. Trimming took 0 bases from V and 6 from J, leaving 12 bases between them. CDR3 DNA sequence: TGCGCCAGCAGCCAAGATGTTAGCCTGTCCAATGAGCAGTTCTTC. Its translation is CASSQDVSLSNEQFF.

This clone was picked up many times. Other DNA sequences in this specimen translate into the identical CDR3. The chain carries TRBV29-1 and TRBJ1-1, with no clear D. V was pared by 4 bases and J by 1 base, with 4 bases between. Germline values: CDR1 SQVTM, CDR2 ANQGSEA. The CDR3 is 11 amino acids. CDR3 nucleotide sequence: TGCAGCGTTGTCGGGAACACTGAAGCTTTCTTT. This gives the protein CSVVGNTEAFF.

The V call is TRBV2, the J call TRBJ1-3; D gene ambiguous. Trimming left V 4 bases short and J 0 bases short, with 4 bases between. Germline V CDR1 and CDR2: SNHLY, FYNNEI. The CDR3 contains 13 residues. The CDR3, as DNA: TGTGCCAGCAGTGTCAGCTCTGGAAACACCATATATTTT. It encodes CASSVSSGNTIYF.

The table lists this clone with a few counts. The chain employs TRBV9 and TRBJ2-4; D unclear. The ends were cut back, 4 bases at V and 0 bases at J, with 14 bases in the middle. The CDR3 covers 16 residues. The germline CDR1 and CDR2 sequences are SGDLS and YYNGEE. The CDR3 DNA follows: TGTGCCAGCAGCCCCATACCCCTTCTAGCCAAAAACATTCAGTACTTC. As protein: CASSPIPLLAKNIQYF. The full variable domain, rest sourced from reference TRBV9 and TRBJ2-4, is DSGVTQTPKHLITATGQRVTLRCSPRSGDLSVYWYQQSLDQGLQFLIQYYNGEERAKGNILERFSAQQFPDLHSELNLSSLELGDSALYFCASSPIPLLAKNIQYFGAGTRLSVL.

The gene calls are TRBV21-1 and TRBJ2-7. TRBV21-1 is deemed a pseudogene. The CDR3 totals 13 residues. CDR3 coding DNA: TGTGCCAGCAGCTCCCACCCTGGGGTCGAGCAGTACTTC. It yields the protein CASSSHPGVEQYF.

The table lists this clone with a few counts. This sample includes further DNA sequences coding for the same CDR3. J is TRBJ2-5 and V is TRBV20-1; 8 bases line up with TRBD1. The CDR3 contains 11 residues. Germline V lookup: CDR1 DFQATT, CDR2 SNEGSKA (reference sequence). V gave up 6 bases and J gave up 5 bases; unmatched junction bases: 2. CDR3 sequence: CSARDRETQYF. CDR3 DNA sequence: TGCAGTGCAAGGGACAGGGAGACCCAGTACTTC.

The chain carries TRBV7-8 and TRBJ2-5, with D uncertain. CDR3 size: 14 residues. Germline CDR1 SGHVS, CDR2 FQNEAQ. Trimming shortened V by 5 bases and J by 3 bases, and 13 bases separated the two germline ends. The CDR3 protein is CASSPTGSKETQYF. CDR3 DNA sequence: TGTGCCAGCAGCCCAACCGGGTCAAAAGAGACCCAGTACTTC.

The sample holds a few counts of this clone. V and J are TRBV28 and TRBJ2-5; 11 bases fit TRBD2. J gave up 5 bases and V 5 bases, and 7 bases lay outside the gene matches. The CDR3 runs to 15 residues. Germline CDR1 MDHEN, CDR2 SYDVKM. The CDR3 DNA reads TGTGCCAGCAGTGTAGCGGGGGGGCGCAGGGAGACCCAGTACTTC. Its translation is CASSVAGGRRETQYF.

This clone has a handful of counts. The chain is built from TRBV5-1 and TRBJ2-7, with 7 bases aligning to TRBD1. V trimming: 2 bases; J trimming: 3 bases; junction bases outside the gene matches: 5. The CDR3 runs 14 residues. Looked up from germline, CDR1 is SGHRS and CDR2 is YFSETQ. CDR3 nucleotides: TGCGCCAGCAGCTTCGGACAGGCTAACTACGAGCAGTACTTC. Protein: CASSFGQANYEQYF.

This clone came up a few times. The chain carries TRBV30 and TRBJ1-2; 7 bases are a match to TRBD1. Germline trimming cut 0 bases from V and 3 bases from J; bases unmatched to any gene: 1. Germline V gene lookup returns CDR1 GTSNPN and CDR2 SVGIG (reference sequence). The CDR3 spans 13 residues. CDR3 in amino acids: CAWSVRGHYGYTF. For the CDR3, the DNA is TGTGCCTGGAGTGTAAGGGGGCACTATGGCTACACCTTC.

This chain joins TRBV5-4 and TRBJ2-1; 8 bases align to TRBD1. Germline CDR1 SGHNT, CDR2 YYREEE (reference sequence). V dropped 0 bases and J dropped 9; count of bases not matched to a gene: 11. CDR3 length equals 16 residues. The chain's CDR3 is CASSLGDRLRVGEQFF. The DNA for the CDR3 is TGTGCCAGCAGCTTGGGGGACAGGCTTCGGGTAGGTGAGCAGTTCTTC.

In its sample, this clone was seen a few times. The chain employs TRBV28 and TRBJ2-2; the D gene is possibly TRBD2 (5 bases). The CDR3 covers 11 residues. Between the trimmed V and J ends, which lost 9 bases and 5 bases, there was a span of 7 bases. Germline V lookup: CDR1 MDHEN, CDR2 SYDVKM. In DNA form, the CDR3 reads TGTGCCAGTGGGGAGACCGGGGAGCTGTTTTTT. Its protein product is CASGETGELFF.

CDR3 loop: CASSPIGIEQFF. The CDR3 DNA is TGTGCCAGCAGTCCGATTGGAATTGAGCAGTTCTTC. The chain has TRBV7-2 and TRBJ2-1; D gene uncertain. Trimming shortened V by 6 bases and J by 9 bases, and 12 bases separated the two germline ends. Germline CDR1 is SGHTA and CDR2 is FQGNSA. CDR3 size: 12 residues.

In this sample, this clone turned up a few times. The chain recombines TRBV18 with TRBJ2-6; a possible D gene is TRBD1 (5 bases). CDR1 is KGHSH and CDR2 is LQKENI in the germline V gene. The CDR3 runs to 16 residues. Trimming took off 8 bases at V and 0 bases at J, with 14 bases between the two ends. The DNA for the CDR3 is TGTGCCAGCCATTCAACAGGTAGCTCTGGGGCCAACGTCCTGACTTTC. Its protein is CASHSTGSSGANVLTF.

The CDR3 loop reads CACRGGVPYEQYF. The CDR3, as DNA: TGTGCCTGCCGGGGCGGGGTTCCCTACGAGCAGTACTTC. The V and J genes are TRBV30 and TRBJ2-7; weak D call: TRBD2 (6 bases). This CDR3 comprises 13 residues. V lost 6 bases and J lost 2, with 14 bases in between. CDR1 is GTSNPN, CDR2 SVGIG, per germline (reference sequence).

The rearrangement links TRBV27 to TRBJ1-2; no definite D call. Germline CDR1 MNHEY, CDR2 SMNVEV (reference sequence). Deletions cut 4 bases from V and 2 bases from J, with 5 bases between. The CDR3 covers 12 residues. The CDR3 protein is CASSSNNYGYTF. CDR3 in DNA: TGTGCCAGCAGTTCAAACAACTATGGCTACACCTTC.

The chain recombines TRBV7-6 with TRBJ1-6; D not certain. Trimming pared 1 base from V and 8 bases from J, leaving 18 bases between. The CDR3 spans 17 residues. Germline V gene data show CDR1 as SGHVS and CDR2 as FNYEAQ. CDR3 region: CASSLGSGVAADSPLHF. Here the CDR3 DNA reads TGTGCCAGCAGCTTAGGGAGCGGAGTGGCGGCGGATTCACCCCTCCACTTT.

Details on this clone: One junction end does not reproduce the germline sequence, and a read error may be involved. The chain is built from TRBV29-1 and TRBJ1-4; TRBD1 agrees at 8 bases. CDR1 SQVTM and CDR2 ANQGSEA come from the germline V gene. CDR3 length: 12 residues. The CDR3 DNA is TGCAGCGTTCCAGACAGGGGAGAAAAACTGTTGTTT. Translation gives CSVPDRGEKLLF.

The table lists this clone with a count of one. The chain is built from TRBV28 and TRBJ1-2; D possibly corresponds to TRBD1 (5 bases). The CDR3 is 15 amino acids. Germline V lookup: CDR1 MDHEN, CDR2 SYDVKM. Trimming removed 5 bases from V and 0 bases from J, with 13 bases in between. Here the CDR3 DNA reads TGTGCCAGCAGTCAAGCGGGGACGGCTAACTATGGCTACACCTTC. Amino acid sequence: CASSQAGTANYGYTF.

This clone was seen a handful of times. V usage is TRBV27 and J usage is TRBJ1-3; no reliable D call. Trimming took off 5 bases at V and 0 bases at J, with 11 bases between the two ends. Germline V gene data show CDR1 as MNHEY and CDR2 as SMNVEV (reference sequence). The CDR3 covers 15 residues. CDR3 nucleotide sequence: TGTGCCAGCAGTCCGACAAGACCCTCTGGAAACACCATATATTTT. Its translation is CASSPTRPSGNTIYF.